What follows is one T cell receptor beta chain and its context. Antigen unknown. The data derive from a study of T cell repertoires in cytomegalovirus infection. On the study more broadly: CMV infection plus the matching HLA type was flagged by public TCR beta signatures.

Study-wide results and caveats: Ex vivo responses were dominated by HLA-C-restricted CMV-specific TCR beta clonotypes. Pooled public TCR beta family frequency picked out CMV carriers with the relevant HLA.

V was cut by 4 bases and J by 2 bases, with 12 bases left in between. Germline V gives CDR1 MNHEY, CDR2 SMNVEV (reference sequence). The CDR3 contains 14 residues. TCRdb analysed the reads with MiXCR anew, one entry per CDR3 protein. The sample comprises 250,000 to 300,000 distinct CDR3 sequences, roughly 23% of which are singletons, and about 15% rests with the top ten. Sequenced: PBMCs. The genes are TRBV27 and TRBJ2-7; tentatively, D is TRBD1 (6 bases). The TCR was taken from a human donor in good health (CMV status not recorded). Some clones in this sample may be carry-over from other donors' samples. The CDR3: CASSSSAGAYEQYF. CDR3 nucleotide sequence: TGTGCCAGCAGTTCCTCGGCAGGGGCCTACGAGCAGTACTTC.